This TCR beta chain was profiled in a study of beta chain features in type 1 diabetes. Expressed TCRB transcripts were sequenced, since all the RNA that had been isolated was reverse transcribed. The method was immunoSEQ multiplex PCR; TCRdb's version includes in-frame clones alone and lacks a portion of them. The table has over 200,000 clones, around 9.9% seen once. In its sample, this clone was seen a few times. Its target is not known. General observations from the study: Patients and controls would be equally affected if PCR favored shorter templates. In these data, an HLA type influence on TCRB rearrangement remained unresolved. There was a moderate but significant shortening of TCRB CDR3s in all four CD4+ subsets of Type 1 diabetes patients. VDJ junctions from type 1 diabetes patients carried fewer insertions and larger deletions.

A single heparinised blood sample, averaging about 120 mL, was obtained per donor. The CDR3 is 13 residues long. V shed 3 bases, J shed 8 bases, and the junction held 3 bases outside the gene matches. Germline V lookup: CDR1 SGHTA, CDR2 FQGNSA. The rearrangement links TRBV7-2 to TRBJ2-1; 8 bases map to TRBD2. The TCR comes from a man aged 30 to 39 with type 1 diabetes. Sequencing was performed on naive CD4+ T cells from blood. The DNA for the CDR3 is TGTGCCAGCAGCTTGGCGGGGGGCGATGAGCAGTTCTTC. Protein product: CASSLAGGDEQFF.